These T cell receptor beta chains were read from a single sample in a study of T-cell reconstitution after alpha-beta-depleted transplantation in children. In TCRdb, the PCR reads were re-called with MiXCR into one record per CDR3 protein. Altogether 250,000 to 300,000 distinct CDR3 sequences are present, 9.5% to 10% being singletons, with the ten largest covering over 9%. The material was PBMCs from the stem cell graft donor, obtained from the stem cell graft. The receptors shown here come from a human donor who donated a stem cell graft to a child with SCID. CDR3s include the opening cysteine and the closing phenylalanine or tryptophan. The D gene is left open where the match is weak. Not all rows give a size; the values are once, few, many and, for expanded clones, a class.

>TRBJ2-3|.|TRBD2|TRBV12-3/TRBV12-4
TGTGCCAGCAGCCCGGGGGGGGGGCATGGAGATACGCAGTATTTT
CASSPGGGHGDTQYF
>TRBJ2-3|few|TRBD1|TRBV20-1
TGCAGTGCTACTAGGGACAGAACAGATACGCAGTATTTT
CSATRDRTDTQYF
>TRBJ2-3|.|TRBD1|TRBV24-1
TGTGCCACCAGTGATCACTCCGGGACAGGTCGCACAGATACGCAGTATTTT
CATSDHSGTGRTDTQYF
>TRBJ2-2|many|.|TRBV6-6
TGTGCCAGCAGTTATCCGTCCGGGGAGCTGTTTTTT
CASSYPSGELFF
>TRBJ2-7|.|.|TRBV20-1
TGCAGTGCTAGAGATAGAGAACAGGGTTTATGGGAGCAGTACTTC
CSARDREQGLWEQYF
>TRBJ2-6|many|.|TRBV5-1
TGCGCCAGCAGCTTGACAGGAGTCTCTGGGGCCAACGTCCTGACTTTC
CASSLTGVSGANVLTF
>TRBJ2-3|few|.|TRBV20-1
TGCAGTGCTAGAGCCAGGGGGGGGACAGATACGCAGTATTTT
CSARARGGTDTQYF
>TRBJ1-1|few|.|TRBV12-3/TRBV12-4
TGTGCCAGCAGTTTATGGGGCGTTGGGAGGACTGAAGCTTTCTTT
CASSLWGVGRTEAFF
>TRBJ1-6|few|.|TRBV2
TGTGCCAGCAGTGAAATCTTCCGGGATTCACCCCTCCACTTT
CASSEIFRDSPLHF
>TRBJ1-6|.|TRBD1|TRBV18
TGTGCCAGCTCACCGGACCCCAGGGGGTCACCCCTCCACTTT
CASSPDPRGSPLHF
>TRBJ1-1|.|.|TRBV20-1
TGCAGTGCTAGAGTGGGGGTGCGAGTGAACACTGAAGCTTTCTTT
CSARVGVRVNTEAFF
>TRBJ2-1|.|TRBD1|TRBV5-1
TGCGCCAGCAGCCCCACCGGGACAGGGACCTACAATGAGCAGTTCTTC
CASSPTGTGTYNEQFF
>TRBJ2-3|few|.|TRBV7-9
TGTGCCAGCAGGGGAAGCCCGAGCACAGATACGCAGTATTTT
CASRGSPSTDTQYF
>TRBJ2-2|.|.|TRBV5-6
TGTGCCAGCAGCTTGGTTGGGGGTGTTAGCAACACCGGGGAGCTGTTTTTT
CASSLVGGVSNTGELFF
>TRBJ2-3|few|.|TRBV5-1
TGCGCCAGCAGCTTGATACCCCTTTTGTTGGGGGGTCTGACAGATACGCAGTATTTT
CASSLIPLLLGGLTDTQYF
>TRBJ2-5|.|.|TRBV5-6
TGTGCCAGCAGCTTGCGGGGGAGAGAGACCCAGTACTTC
CASSLRGRETQYF
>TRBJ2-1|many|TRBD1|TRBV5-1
TGCGCCAGCAGCTCCGGGACAGGGTCGTATGAGCAGTTCTTC
CASSSGTGSYEQFF
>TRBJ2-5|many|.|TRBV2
TGTGCCAGCAGTGAAAGGGAGGACTGGATTTCAGAGACCCAGTACTTC
CASSEREDWISETQYF
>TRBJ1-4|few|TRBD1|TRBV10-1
TGCGCCAGCAGTAAGACTTCAGGGGGAACTAATGAAAAACTGTTTTTT
CASSKTSGGTNEKLFF
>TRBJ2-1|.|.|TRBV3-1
TGTGCCAGCAGCCAAGGTGCTAGGGGCCGCTACAATGAGCAGTTCTTC
CASSQGARGRYNEQFF
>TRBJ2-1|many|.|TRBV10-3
TGTGCCATCAGTGAGCGTGACCGAGGGAGCTCCTACAATGAGCAGTTCTTC
CAISERDRGSSYNEQFF
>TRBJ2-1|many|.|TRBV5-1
TGCGCCAGCAGCTCGACCGCTAAAACGAACAATGAGCAGTTCTTC
CASSSTAKTNNEQFF
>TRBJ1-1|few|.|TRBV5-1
TGCGCCAGCAGCCCGACGGGGGCGACGAACACTGAAGCTTTCTTT
CASSPTGATNTEAFF
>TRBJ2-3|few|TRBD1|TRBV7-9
TGTGCCAGCCTAGACAGGGAGACAGATACGCAGTATTTT
CASLDRETDTQYF
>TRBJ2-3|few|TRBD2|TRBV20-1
TGCAGTGCTAGAGCGGCGGGGGGAGGCTTGGATACGCAGTATTTT
CSARAAGGGLDTQYF